The subject of this entry is one T cell receptor beta chain. V shed 5 bases and J shed 4 bases, with 11 bases lying between them. The CDR3 consists of 13 residues. Germline V gene sequence: CDR1 MDHEN, CDR2 SYDVKM. These data come from a study of blood T cell repertoires in COVID-19. Across the whole study: Sites across the United States, Italy and Spain contributed samples from acute and convalescent COVID-19. T cells, B-cell-depleted T cells, or PBMCs provided the cDNA or gDNA that served as material.

In the study's own analysis: Scientists estimated how many nucleated cells there were by amplifying reference gene primers. Libraries were prepared by immunoSEQ multiplex PCR; TCRdb keeps only in-frame clonotypes and omits some of them. D and trimming come from the DNA, and the V and J calls and clone size come from that table. There are more than 65,000 clones in the sample; 79% occur only once, and over 45% lies in the top ten. This rearrangement joins TRBV28 to TRBJ1-2, with D perhaps TRBD1 (5 bases). The sequenced sample consisted of peripheral blood. This receptor was obtained from a human donor in a cohort sampled during active COVID-19. CDR3 bases: TGTGCCAGCAGTAATCTCGGGGGCTATGGCTACACCTTC. This encodes CASSNLGGYGYTF.